This TCR beta chain was found in a study of T-cell reconstitution after alpha-beta-depleted transplantation in children. The TCRbeta library incorporated unique molecular identifiers. One entry per CDR3 protein results from TCRdb running MiXCR on the PCR reads. The sample includes about 610,000 distinct CDR3 sequences, more than 9% of them seen just once. Germline CDR1 is SGHAT and CDR2 is FQNNGV. Trimming removed 4 bases at V and 2 bases at J, with 14 bases between. This CDR3 contains 16 residues. This TCR was recovered from a human donor who donated a stem cell graft to a child with acute myeloid leukemia. The sequencing used PBMCs from the stem cell graft donor, collected from the stem cell graft. The chain joins TRBV11-2 to TRBJ2-2, with TRBD1 as a possible D gene (5 bases). The CDR3 here is CASSSMTARNTGELFF. In DNA form, the CDR3 reads TGTGCCAGCAGCTCCATGACAGCCAGAAACACCGGGGAGCTGTTTTTT.